The clone carrying this T cell receptor beta chain has a handful of counts. CDR3 length equals 14 residues. Germline assignment: CDR1 SGHRS and CDR2 YFSETQ. The V and J ends lost 4 bases and 6 bases respectively, with 15 bases between them. The repertoire was sequenced with immunoSEQ multiplex PCR; TCRdb's copy has only in-frame clones and lacks some. The repertoire holds 150,000 to 200,000 clones, with about 88% as singletons. These data come from a study of blood T cell repertoires in COVID-19. Study as a whole: The samples span acute and convalescent COVID-19 from the United States, Italy and Spain. T cells, B-cell-depleted T cells, or PBMCs supplied cDNA or gDNA.

The study recruited people aged roughly 18 to 100 years across some 23 US areas. Clinical history as reported by participants underpinned cohort assignment. This clonotype was sampled from a human donor with acute COVID-19. The donor label of this sample is uncertain. V and J are TRBV5-1 and TRBJ2-3, with a tentative D call TRBD2 (5 bases). Sequenced input: PBMCs or T cells enriched from blood (not recorded which). CDR3 protein: CASSPGNAEDTQYF. CDR3 coding DNA: TGCGCCAGCAGCCCGGGGAACGCGGAGGATACGCAGTATTTT. The full variable domain, in which reference TRBV5-1 and TRBJ2-3 provide the parts outside the CDR3, is KAGVTQTPRYLIKTRGQQVTLSCSPISGHRSVSWYQQTPGQGLQFLFEYFSETQRNKGNFPGRFSGRQFSNSRSEMNVSTLELGDSALYLCASSPGNAEDTQYFGPGTRLTVL.